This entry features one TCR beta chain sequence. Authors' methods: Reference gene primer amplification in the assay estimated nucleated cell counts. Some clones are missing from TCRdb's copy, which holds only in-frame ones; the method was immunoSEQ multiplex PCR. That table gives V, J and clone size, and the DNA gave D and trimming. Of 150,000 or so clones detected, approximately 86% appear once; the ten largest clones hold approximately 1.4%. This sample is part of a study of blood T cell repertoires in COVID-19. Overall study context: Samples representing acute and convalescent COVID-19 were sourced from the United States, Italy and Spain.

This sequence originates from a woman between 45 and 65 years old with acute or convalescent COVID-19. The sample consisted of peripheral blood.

The CDR3 sequence: CASSSGTGGYGYTF. The CDR3 DNA reads TGTGCCAGCAGCTCTGGGACCGGGGGCTATGGCTACACCTTC. The gene calls are TRBV5-6 and TRBJ1-2; weak D call: TRBD1 (5 bases). This CDR3 has 14 residues. Trimming stripped 3 bases from V and 4 bases from J, with 13 bases between. Germline V CDR1 and CDR2: SGHDT, YYEEEE.